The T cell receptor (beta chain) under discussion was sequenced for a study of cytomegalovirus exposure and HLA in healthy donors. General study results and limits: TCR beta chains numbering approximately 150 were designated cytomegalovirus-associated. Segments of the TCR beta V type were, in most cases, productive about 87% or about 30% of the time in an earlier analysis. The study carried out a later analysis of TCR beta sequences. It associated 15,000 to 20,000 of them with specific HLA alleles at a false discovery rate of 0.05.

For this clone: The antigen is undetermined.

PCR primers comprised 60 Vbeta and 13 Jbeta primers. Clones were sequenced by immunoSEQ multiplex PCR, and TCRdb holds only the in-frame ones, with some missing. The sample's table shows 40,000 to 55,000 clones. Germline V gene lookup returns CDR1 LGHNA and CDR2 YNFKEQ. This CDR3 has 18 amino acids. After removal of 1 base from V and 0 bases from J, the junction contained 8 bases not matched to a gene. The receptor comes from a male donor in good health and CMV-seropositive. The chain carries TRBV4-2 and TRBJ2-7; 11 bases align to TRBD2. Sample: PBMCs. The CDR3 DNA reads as TGTGCCAGCAGCCAAGGACTAGCGGGGCCGAAGAGCTCCTACGAGCAGTACTTC. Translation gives CASSQGLAGPKSSYEQYF.